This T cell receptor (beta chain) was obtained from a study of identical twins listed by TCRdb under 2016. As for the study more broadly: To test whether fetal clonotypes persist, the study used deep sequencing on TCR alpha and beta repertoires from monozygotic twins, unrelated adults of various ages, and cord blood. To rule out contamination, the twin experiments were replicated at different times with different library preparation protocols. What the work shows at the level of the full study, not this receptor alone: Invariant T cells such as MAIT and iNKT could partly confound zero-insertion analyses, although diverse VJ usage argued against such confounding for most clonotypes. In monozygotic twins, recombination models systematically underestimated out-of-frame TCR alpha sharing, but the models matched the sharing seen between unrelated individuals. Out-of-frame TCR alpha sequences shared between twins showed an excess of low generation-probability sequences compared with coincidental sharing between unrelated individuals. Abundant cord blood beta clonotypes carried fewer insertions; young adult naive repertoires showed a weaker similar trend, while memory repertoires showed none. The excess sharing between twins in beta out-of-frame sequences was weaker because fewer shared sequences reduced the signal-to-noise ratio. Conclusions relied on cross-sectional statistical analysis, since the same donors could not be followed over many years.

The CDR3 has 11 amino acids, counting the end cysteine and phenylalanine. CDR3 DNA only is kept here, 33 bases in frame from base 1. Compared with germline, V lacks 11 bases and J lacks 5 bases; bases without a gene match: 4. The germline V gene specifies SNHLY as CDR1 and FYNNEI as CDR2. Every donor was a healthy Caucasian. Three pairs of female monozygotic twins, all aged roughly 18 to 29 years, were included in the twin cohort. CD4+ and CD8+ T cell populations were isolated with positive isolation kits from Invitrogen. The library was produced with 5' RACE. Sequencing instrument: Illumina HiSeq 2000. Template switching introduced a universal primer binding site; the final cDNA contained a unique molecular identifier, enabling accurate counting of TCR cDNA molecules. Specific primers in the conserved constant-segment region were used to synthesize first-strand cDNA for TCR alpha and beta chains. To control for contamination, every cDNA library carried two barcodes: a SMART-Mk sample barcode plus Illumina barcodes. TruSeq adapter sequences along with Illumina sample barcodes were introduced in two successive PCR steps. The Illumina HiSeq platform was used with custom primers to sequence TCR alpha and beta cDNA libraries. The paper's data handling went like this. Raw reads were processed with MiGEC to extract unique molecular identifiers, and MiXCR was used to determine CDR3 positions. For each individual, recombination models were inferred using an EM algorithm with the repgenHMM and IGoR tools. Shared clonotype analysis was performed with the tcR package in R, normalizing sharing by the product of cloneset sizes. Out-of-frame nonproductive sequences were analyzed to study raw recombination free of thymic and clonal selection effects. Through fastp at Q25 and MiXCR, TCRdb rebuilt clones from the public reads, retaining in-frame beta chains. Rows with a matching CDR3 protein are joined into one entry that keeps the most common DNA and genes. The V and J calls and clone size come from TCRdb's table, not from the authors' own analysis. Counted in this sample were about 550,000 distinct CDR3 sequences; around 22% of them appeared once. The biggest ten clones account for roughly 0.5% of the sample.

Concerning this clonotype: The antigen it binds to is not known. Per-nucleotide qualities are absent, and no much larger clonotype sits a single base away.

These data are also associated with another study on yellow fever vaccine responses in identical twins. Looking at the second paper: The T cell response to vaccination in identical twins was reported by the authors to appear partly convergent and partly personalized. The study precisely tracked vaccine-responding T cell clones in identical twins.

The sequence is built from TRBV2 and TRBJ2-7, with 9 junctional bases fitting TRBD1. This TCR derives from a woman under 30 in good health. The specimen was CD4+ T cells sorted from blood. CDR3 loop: CAGGQGNEQYF. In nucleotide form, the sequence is TGTGCCGGGGGACAGGGTAACGAGCAGTACTTC.